These T cell receptor beta chains were read from a single sample in a study of blood T cells in healthy people across ages. MiXCR, run by TCRdb on the 5' RACE reads, gives a single entry per CDR3 protein. The table shows under 2 million distinct CDR3 sequences, with roughly a third occurring only once. Material: blood. The receptors were sampled from a woman between 25 and 40 years old in good health. The CDR3 runs from the conserved cysteine through the conserved F or W. The order of the fields is J gene, clone size, D gene, V gene, CDR3 protein, CDR3 DNA. D genes are given only for firm matches. Not every row has a clone size; where given, it reads once, few, many or a size class.

j_call: TRBJ2-5; clone_size: few; d_call: TRBD1; v_call: TRBV20-1; cdr3_aa: CSAQSRGRETQYF; cdr3_nt: TGCAGTGCTCAATCCAGGGGGCGTGAGACCCAGTACTTC
j_call: TRBJ2-7; clone_size: -; d_call: TRBD1; v_call: TRBV2; cdr3_aa: CASSVLGQGWNEQYF; cdr3_nt: TGTGCCAGCAGTGTATTGGGACAGGGGTGGAACGAGCAGTACTTC
j_call: TRBJ1-2; clone_size: few; d_call: -; v_call: TRBV7-2; cdr3_aa: CASSLDQGMSYTF; cdr3_nt: TGTGCCAGCAGCTTAGACCAGGGGATGAGCTACACCTTC
j_call: TRBJ2-3; clone_size: many; d_call: -; v_call: TRBV5-1; cdr3_aa: CASRYQDTQYF; cdr3_nt: TGCGCCAGCAGGTACCAGGATACGCAGTATTTT
j_call: TRBJ2-5; clone_size: -; d_call: -; v_call: TRBV10-3; cdr3_aa: CAIRSQETQYF; cdr3_nt: TGTGCCATCAGGAGTCAGGAGACCCAGTACTTC
j_call: TRBJ2-5; clone_size: many; d_call: -; v_call: TRBV5-1; cdr3_aa: CASSLVTGEETQYF; cdr3_nt: TGTGCCAGCAGCTTAGTCACGGGAGAGGAGACCCAGTACTTC
j_call: TRBJ1-1; clone_size: few; d_call: TRBD1; v_call: TRBV7-3; cdr3_aa: CASSDRDRDLSGEAFF; cdr3_nt: TGTGCCAGCAGCGACCGGGACAGGGATTTATCGGGTGAAGCTTTCTTT
j_call: TRBJ2-7; clone_size: many; d_call: TRBD1; v_call: TRBV5-1; cdr3_aa: CASSFRDRGYEQYF; cdr3_nt: TGTGCCAGCAGCTTCCGGGACAGGGGGTACGAGCAGTACTTC
j_call: TRBJ2-7; clone_size: -; d_call: -; v_call: TRBV5-1; cdr3_aa: CASSLSGPNRYEQYF; cdr3_nt: TGCGCCAGCAGCTTAAGCGGCCCCAACAGATACGAGCAGTACTTC
j_call: TRBJ2-7; clone_size: few; d_call: -; v_call: TRBV5-1; cdr3_aa: CASSLSFNEQYF; cdr3_nt: TGCGCCAGCAGCTTGAGCTTCAACGAGCAGTACTTC
j_call: TRBJ2-7; clone_size: -; d_call: TRBD2; v_call: TRBV7-4; cdr3_aa: CASSFVGTSGSLSYEQYF; cdr3_nt: TGTGCCAGCAGCTTTGTGGGGACTAGCGGATCGCTTTCCTACGAGCAGTACTTC
j_call: TRBJ2-2; clone_size: -; d_call: -; v_call: TRBV6-1; cdr3_aa: CASSETSGELFF; cdr3_nt: TGTGCCAGCAGTGAAACTTCCGGGGAGCTGTTTTTT
j_call: TRBJ1-2; clone_size: few; d_call: TRBD1; v_call: TRBV6-5; cdr3_aa: CASSYSGTGHLDGYTF; cdr3_nt: TGTGCCAGCAGTTACTCTGGGACAGGCCATCTGGATGGCTACACCTTC
j_call: TRBJ2-1; clone_size: few; d_call: TRBD2; v_call: TRBV25-1; cdr3_aa: CASSEDGGAYEQFF; cdr3_nt: TGTGCCAGCAGTGAGGACGGGGGGGCTTATGAGCAGTTCTTC
j_call: TRBJ2-1; clone_size: few; d_call: TRBD2; v_call: TRBV20-1; cdr3_aa: CSAESVAGAFYNEQFF; cdr3_nt: TGCAGTGCCGAAAGCGTAGCGGGAGCTTTCTACAATGAGCAGTTCTTC
j_call: TRBJ2-1; clone_size: few; d_call: TRBD2; v_call: TRBV15; cdr3_aa: CATRFASGGGHEQFF; cdr3_nt: TGTGCCACCAGGTTCGCGAGCGGGGGGGGCCATGAGCAGTTCTTC